This T cell receptor (beta chain) was found in a study of control samples from healthy donors and cancer patients. The ends were cut back, 6 bases at V and 1 base at J, with 9 bases in the middle. This CDR3 comprises 13 residues. Germline lookup yields CDR1 SGHTA and CDR2 FQGNSA. Method: immunoSEQ multiplex PCR; TCRdb's copy keeps in-frame clones and lacks some. The sample has over 60,000 clones; 75% to 85% are singletons. This clone was observed a handful of times. Other DNA sequences of this sample code for an identical CDR3. What was sequenced was blood. The clonotype comes from a middle-aged man in good health. The chain employs TRBV7-2 and TRBJ1-1, with D hard to call. The CDR3: CASSYTENTEAFF. DNA for the CDR3: TGTGCCAGCAGTTACACGGAGAACACTGAAGCTTTCTTT.